Presented here are 28 T cell receptor beta chains from one specimen sequenced in a study of cytomegalovirus exposure and HLA in healthy donors. PCR primers comprised 60 Vbeta and 13 Jbeta primers. TCRdb's table, derived via immunoSEQ multiplex PCR, lists solely in-frame clones and lacks some. This table holds roughly 130,000 clones, 70% to 80% found once. Sequenced sample: PBMCs. The receptors derive from a woman aged 45-60 years in good health and CMV-seropositive.

The chain employs TRBV6-1 and TRBJ1-3; D is uncertain. The CDR3 is 14 amino acids. In germline, CDR1 is MNHNS, CDR2 SASEGT. Trimming removed 3 bases from V and 6 bases from J, with 12 bases in between. The CDR3 spells CASSEGGGSNTIYF. In DNA form, the CDR3 reads TGTGCCAGCAGTGAGGGAGGAGGGTCAAACACCATATATTTT.

The J gene is TRBJ1-4, the V gene TRBV14, with TRBD1 identical over 9 bases. Germline V gene lookup returns CDR1 SGHDN and CDR2 FVKESK. V lost 4 bases and J lost 5; bases outside the gene matches: 5. CDR3 length: 15 residues. The CDR3 region is CASSPGQGLNEKLFF. As DNA, the CDR3 is TGTGCCAGCAGCCCGGGACAGGGATTAAATGAAAAACTGTTTTTT.

This clone was observed a single time. The genes are TRBV5-1 and TRBJ2-5; D gene uncertain. Near its end, the DNA agrees better with TRBJ2-7, so the J call may be wrong. Per the germline V gene, CDR1 is SGHRS and CDR2 is YFSETQ. This CDR3 comprises 14 residues. CDR3 in amino acids: CASSLSVLNYEQYF. The CDR3 DNA reads TGCGCCAGCAGCTTGAGTGTCCTAAACTACGAGCAGTACTTC.

The chain is built from TRBV28 and TRBJ1-5; 10 nucleotides agree with TRBD1. Germline loops: CDR1 MDHEN, CDR2 SYDVKM. The CDR3 contains 13 residues. The J segment lost 2 bases and the V segment lost 8 bases, leaving 0 bases of the junction unmatched. Written as DNA, the CDR3 is TGTGCCAGCGGGACAGGGGGCAATCAGCCCCAGCATTTT. Translation gives CASGTGGNQPQHF.

The chain combines TRBV2 with TRBJ1-2; D might be TRBD1 (6 bases). The CDR3 sequence is 11 residues long. The V end was cut by 5 bases, the J end by 10 bases, with 11 bases between. From germline, CDR1 is SNHLY and CDR2 FYNNEI. CDR3 sequence reads: CASSRQESYTF. The CDR3 DNA sequence: TGTGCCAGCAGTAGACAGGAGTCCTACACCTTC.

The chain is built from TRBV28 and TRBJ2-5; D unresolved. Germline V gene data show CDR1 as MDHEN and CDR2 as SYDVKM. V shed 3 bases and J shed 0 bases, with 8 bases lying between them. This CDR3 has 14 amino acids. This chain's CDR3 is CASSFQVYQETQYF. In DNA form, the CDR3 reads TGTGCCAGCAGTTTTCAGGTGTACCAAGAGACCCAGTACTTC.

The chain employs TRBV5-1 and TRBJ1-4; 7 bases are shared with TRBD1. Germline trimming cut 0 bases from V and 5 bases from J; bases unmatched to any gene: 4. The CDR3 extends over 15 amino acids. Germline V gene data show CDR1 as SGHRS and CDR2 as YFSETQ. CDR3 amino acids: CASSLGDRDNEKLFF. The CDR3 DNA reads as TGCGCCAGCAGCTTGGGGGACAGAGACAATGAAAAACTGTTTTTT.

The V gene is TRBV28, the J gene TRBJ2-1; possible D gene TRBD1, 6 bases. Germline V CDR1 and CDR2: MDHEN, SYDVKM. This CDR3 is built from 12 residues. Between the trimmed V and J ends, which lost 11 bases and 6 bases, there was a span of 14 bases. The CDR3 sequence is CAPKGDINEQFF. In nucleotides, the CDR3 is TGTGCCCCAAAGGGGGATATCAATGAGCAGTTCTTC.

V gene TRBV6-5 combines with J gene TRBJ1-4; TRBD1 aligns across 8 bases. Unmatched junction bases numbered 4, after V lost 0 bases and J lost 4 bases. Germline lookup yields CDR1 MNHEY and CDR2 SVGAGI. This CDR3 is built from 16 residues. The CDR3 DNA sequence: TGTGCCAGCAGTTACTCGCCGGACAGGGTTAATGAAAAACTGTTTTTT. It codes for CASSYSPDRVNEKLFF.

This chain links TRBV2 with TRBJ2-3; 7 bases are shared with TRBD1. Unmatched junction bases numbered 3, after V lost 3 bases and J lost 0 bases. This CDR3 has 15 residues. The germline V gene encodes CDR1 SNHLY and CDR2 FYNNEI. The CDR3 coding sequence is TGTGCCAGCAGTGAGGTACAGGGGAGCACAGATACGCAGTATTTT. Translation: CASSEVQGSTDTQYF.

J is TRBJ2-7 and V is TRBV7-3, with D perhaps matching TRBD2 (6 bases). The CDR3 covers 14 residues. The germline V gene has CDR1 SGHTA and CDR2 FQGTGA. V lost 3 bases, J lost 2 bases, and 11 bases lay in between. In nucleotides, the CDR3 is TGTGCCAGCAGCTTGAACGGGGGTCCCTACGAGCAGTACTTC. It translates to CASSLNGGPYEQYF.

This clone was seen a handful of times. The rearrangement joins TRBV6-1 to TRBJ1-4, with D perhaps matching TRBD1 (5 bases). The CDR3 is 12 residues long. V lost 8 bases and J lost 5, with 9 bases in between. CDR1 and CDR2 from the germline V gene are MNHNS and SASEGT. The CDR3 loop reads CASDSRNEKLFF. In nucleotides, the CDR3 is TGTGCCAGCGACAGCCGGAATGAAAAACTGTTTTTT.

The rearrangement uses TRBV6-1 and TRBJ2-2, with a possible D match to TRBD1 (6 bases). V lost 9 bases and J 5 bases, leaving 16 bases between the germline ends. Germline V gene sequence: CDR1 MNHNS, CDR2 SASEGT. The CDR3 runs 14 residues. CDR3 bases: TGTGCCAGTGACATCCTTCAGGGGACCGGGGAGCTGTTTTTT. It specifies CASDILQGTGELFF.

The chain is built from TRBV27 and TRBJ1-1, with 10 positions matching TRBD1. Germline loops: CDR1 MNHEY, CDR2 SMNVEV (reference sequence). Unmatched junction bases numbered 9, after V lost 5 bases and J lost 0 bases. The CDR3 is made up of 17 amino acids. The CDR3 DNA sequence: TGTGCCAGCAGTATAGGGACAGGGGCGTTGATGAACACTGAAGCTTTCTTT. Translation gives CASSIGTGALMNTEAFF.

This chain connects TRBV9 to TRBJ2-5; D is perhaps TRBD1 (6 bases). The CDR3 covers 14 residues. The V end lost 4 bases, the J end lost 1 base, and 11 bases lay between the germline ends. Germline CDR1 is SGDLS and CDR2 is YYNGEE. The CDR3, as DNA: TGTGCCAGCAGCCTACAGGGTCCCCAAGAGACCCAGTACTTC. This sequence encodes CASSLQGPQETQYF.

This chain uses TRBV5-1 with TRBJ1-3, with D possibly being TRBD1 (6 bases). Per germline, CDR1 SGHRS and CDR2 YFSETQ. Trimming cost V 0 bases and J 0 bases, with 10 bases left between them. The CDR3 has 16 residues. The CDR3 DNA reads as TGCGCCAGCAGCTTGGCAGGGGCCATCTCTGGAAACACCATATATTTT. Amino acids: CASSLAGAISGNTIYF. Based on the CDR3 plus reference TRBV5-1 and TRBJ1-3, the full variable domain is KAGVTQTPRYLIKTRGQQVTLSCSPISGHRSVSWYQQTPGQGLQFLFEYFSETQRNKGNFPGRFSGRQFSNSRSEMNVSTLELGDSALYLCASSLAGAISGNTIYFGEGSWLTVV.

This rearrangement joins TRBV9 to TRBJ1-1, with D possibly TRBD1 on 6 matching bases. V lost 2 bases and J lost 1, with 21 bases in between. CDR3 length: 18 amino acids. Germline V CDR1 and CDR2: SGDLS, YYNGEE. This CDR3 is CASSVTDRQHRGNTEAFF. DNA for the CDR3: TGTGCCAGCAGCGTGACTGACAGGCAACATCGGGGGAACACTGAAGCTTTCTTT.

This sequence joins TRBV7-9 and TRBJ1-1; D unclear. V was trimmed by 3 bases and J by 5 bases, leaving 7 bases between them. This CDR3 comprises 12 residues. CDR1 SEHNR and CDR2 FQNEAQ come from the germline V gene (reference sequence). The CDR3 here is CASSFVATEAFF. Here the CDR3 DNA reads TGTGCCAGCAGCTTCGTGGCTACTGAAGCTTTCTTT.

This rearrangement joins TRBV27 to TRBJ2-6; D ambiguous. Germline V gene sequence: CDR1 MNHEY, CDR2 SMNVEV (reference sequence). With 6 bases removed from V and 0 bases from J, the gap between germline ends came to 21 bases. This CDR3 region has 19 residues. The chain's CDR3 is CASRPSQADPFSGANVLTF. CDR3 sequence (DNA): TGTGCCAGCAGACCAAGCCAGGCCGATCCTTTCTCTGGGGCCAACGTCCTGACTTTC.

This clone was observed a few times. V gene TRBV5-1 combines with J gene TRBJ2-3; the match to TRBD2 covers 7 bases. V lost 0 bases to trimming and J lost 4 bases; unmatched junction nucleotides: 5. Germline CDR1 reads SGHRS; CDR2 reads YFSETQ. The CDR3 sequence is 15 residues long. The CDR3 DNA follows: TGCGCCAGCAGCTTGGTGGCTAGCGGCTCAGATACGCAGTATTTT. Translating it yields CASSLVASGSDTQYF.

This chain links TRBV7-2 with TRBJ2-1; a possible D gene is TRBD2 (6 bases). Germline CDR1 SGHTA, CDR2 FQGNSA. This CDR3 is built from 16 residues. With 5 bases removed from V and 3 bases from J, the gap between germline ends came to 17 bases. CDR3 protein: CASSPPGTGIYNEQFF. The CDR3 nucleotides read TGTGCCAGCAGCCCCCCCGGGACTGGAATCTACAATGAGCAGTTCTTC. Supplemented by reference TRBV7-2 and TRBJ2-1, the full variable domain reads GAGVSQSPSNKVTEKGKDVELRCDPISGHTALYWYRQSLGQGLEFLIYFQGNSAPDKSGLPSDRFSAERTGGSVSTLTIQRTQQEDSAVYLCASSPPGTGIYNEQFFGPGTRLTVL.

The gene calls are TRBV25-1 and TRBJ2-5; 7 nucleotides agree with TRBD2. The CDR3 is 17 amino acids. V dropped 2 bases and J dropped 0; count of bases not matched to a gene: 9. The V gene's germline CDR1 is MGHDK and CDR2 SYGVNS. DNA of the CDR3: TGTGCCAGCAGTGAAGGGGAGGGTCGATCGTACCAAGAGACCCAGTACTTC. This sequence encodes CASSEGEGRSYQETQYF. The complete variable domain, with remaining parts taken from reference TRBV25-1 and TRBJ2-5, reads EADIYQTPRYLVIGTGKKITLECSQTMGHDKMYWYQQDPGMELHLIHYSYGVNSTEKGDLSSESTVSRIRTEHFPLTLESARPSHTSQYLCASSEGEGRSYQETQYFGPGTRLLVL.

The chain has TRBV25-1 and TRBJ2-2; D is ambiguous. The CDR3 spans 14 residues. V lost 1 base and J 4 bases, leaving 7 bases between the germline ends. CDR1 MGHDK and CDR2 SYGVNS come from the germline V gene. The CDR3 coding sequence is TGTGCCAGCAGTGAATTAGCTAGCACCGGGGAGCTGTTTTTT. Amino acids: CASSELASTGELFF.

This clone occurred a few times. V usage is TRBV2 and J usage is TRBJ1-1; D perhaps matches TRBD1 (5 bases). Germline V gene sequence: CDR1 SNHLY, CDR2 FYNNEI. CDR3 length equals 13 residues. V was pared by 10 bases and J by 2 bases, with 14 bases between. This CDR3 reads CAIETAPNTEAFF. The DNA of the CDR3 is TGTGCCATCGAGACAGCTCCTAACACTGAAGCTTTCTTT.

The chain carries TRBV7-8 and TRBJ2-5; D perhaps matches TRBD2 (7 bases). With 5 bases removed from V and 5 bases from J, the gap between germline ends came to 15 bases. This CDR3 contains 14 residues. Germline CDR1 is SGHVS and CDR2 is FQNEAQ. CDR3 sequence: CASSPYGGQETQYF. Here the CDR3 DNA reads TGTGCCAGCAGCCCATACGGGGGGCAGGAGACCCAGTACTTC.

V usage is TRBV4-2 and J usage is TRBJ2-1; 9 bases fit TRBD2. CDR3 length: 15 residues. With 0 bases clipped from V and 7 bases from J, the junction kept 4 bases outside the gene matches. Germline-derived CDR1 and CDR2 are LGHNA and YNFKEQ. CDR3 in amino acids: CASSQEIAGVNEQFF. In DNA, the CDR3 is TGTGCCAGCAGCCAAGAGATAGCGGGGGTAAATGAGCAGTTCTTC.

This chain uses TRBV28 with TRBJ1-2, with D hard to call. Germline assignment: CDR1 MDHEN and CDR2 SYDVKM. The CDR3 loop spans 11 amino acids. Trimming removed 4 bases at V and 4 bases at J, with 4 bases between. The CDR3, as DNA: TGTGCCAGCAGTTCTATCTATGGCTACACCTTC. Residues: CASSSIYGYTF.

The chain is built from TRBV7-6 and TRBJ1-1, with 8 positions matching TRBD1. The CDR3 runs 13 residues. Germline V CDR1 and CDR2: SGHVS, FNYEAQ. J gave up 7 bases and V 3 bases, and 4 bases lay outside the gene matches. CDR3 coding DNA: TGTGCCAGCAGCTTCGGACAGGGATATGAAGCTTTCTTT. Its protein is CASSFGQGYEAFF.